What follows are 3 T cell receptor beta chains derived from one specimen sequenced in a study of blood T cell repertoires in COVID-19. Profiled with immunoSEQ multiplex PCR; TCRdb holds only in-frame clones, not every one. The data contain 95,000 to 110,000 clones, about 89% of them singletons. Material for sequencing was peripheral blood. These receptors were collected from a woman in her fifties or sixties with acute or convalescent COVID-19.

The V call is TRBV19, the J call TRBJ1-5, with unresolved D. The CDR3 totals 16 residues. V was cut by 5 bases and J by 0 bases, with 14 bases left in between. CDR1 is LNHDA and CDR2 is SQIVND in the germline V gene (reference sequence). Here the CDR3 reads CASSLGVRNSNQPQHF. In DNA, the CDR3 is TGTGCCAGTAGTCTCGGGGTCCGAAATAGCAATCAGCCCCAGCATTTT.

The chain couples TRBV6-5 to TRBJ1-2; D gene ambiguous. Germline-derived CDR1 and CDR2 are MNHEY and SVGAGI. The V and J ends lost 6 bases and 4 bases respectively, with 12 bases between them. This CDR3 has 13 amino acids. The CDR3 DNA follows: TGTGCCAGCAGCGGTACACAGAGCTATGGCTACACCTTC. Protein sequence: CASSGTQSYGYTF.

The V gene is TRBV19, the J gene TRBJ1-1, with TRBD1 matching over 7 bases. Germline assignment: CDR1 LNHDA and CDR2 SQIVND (reference sequence). CDR3 length: 15 residues. The V and J ends lost 6 bases and 3 bases, in that order; junction bases with no gene match: 10. The CDR3 DNA is TGTGCCAGTAGCTTGACAGGGACAGCTTACACTGAAGCTTTCTTT. Translated, it gives CASSLTGTAYTEAFF.